This T cell receptor beta chain emerged from a study of cytomegalovirus exposure and HLA in healthy donors. The PCR employed 60 Vbeta primers together with 13 Jbeta primers. Measured with immunoSEQ multiplex PCR; TCRdb has only the in-frame clones, and not every one. Seen here are about 150,000 clones, roughly 80% observed once, and the top ten hold more than 1.4%. The CDR3 has 14 residues. Trimming shortened V by 5 bases and J by 1 base, and 8 bases separated the two germline ends. Per germline, CDR1 LNHNV and CDR2 YYDKDF (reference sequence). The specimen was PBMCs. V is TRBV15 and J is TRBJ1-4; D perhaps matches TRBD1 (5 bases). The TCR was taken from a male donor in good health and CMV-seronegative. The CDR3 region has the DNA TGTGCCACCAGCCAACAGGAAACTAATGAAAAACTGTTTTTT. Residues: CATSQQETNEKLFF. The variable domain in full, with the rest retrieved from reference TRBV15 and TRBJ1-4, is DAMVIQNPRYQVTQFGKPVTLSCSQTLNHNVMYWYQQKSSQAPKLLFHYYDKDFNNEADTPDNFQSRRPNTSFCFLDIRSPGLGDTAMYLCATSQQETNEKLFFGSGTQLSVL.